These 22 T cell receptor beta chains originate from one sample sequenced in a study of cytomegalovirus exposure and HLA in healthy donors. The PCR ran on 60 Vbeta and 13 Jbeta primers. This table comes from immunoSEQ multiplex PCR, and its TCRdb copy is limited to in-frame clones, with some not included. The profile covers hundreds of thousands of clones, with around 73% appearing a single time and 3.8% taken by the ten largest. The sequenced sample was PBMCs. The source of these receptors is a male donor in good health and CMV-seronegative.

The chain combines TRBV6-5 with TRBJ1-4, with 9 bases aligning to TRBD1. V lost 5 bases, J lost 7 bases, and 8 bases stayed unmatched. Germline CDR1 reads MNHEY; CDR2 reads SVGAGI. The CDR3 covers 15 residues. For the CDR3, the DNA is TGTGCCAGCAGTCTGGGACAGGGAGGGAGTGAAAAACTGTTTTTT. Amino acid sequence: CASSLGQGGSEKLFF.

This chain uses TRBV5-1 with TRBJ2-1, with D uncertain. CDR1 SGHRS and CDR2 YFSETQ come from the germline V gene. With 0 bases removed from V and 7 bases from J, the gap between germline ends came to 5 bases. This CDR3 comprises 12 residues. This CDR3 is CASSLVRNEQFF. As DNA, the CDR3 is TGCGCCAGCAGCTTGGTCCGGAATGAGCAGTTCTTC.

This chain joins TRBV29-1 and TRBJ1-1; tentatively, D is TRBD1 (6 bases). The CDR3 length is 14 residues. V dropped 3 bases and J dropped 5 bases, with 16 bases sitting between them. The V gene's germline CDR1 is SQVTM and CDR2 ANQGSEA. The CDR3 here is CSVEIQGSGTEAFF. CDR3 nucleotides: TGCAGCGTTGAGATACAGGGATCGGGAACTGAAGCTTTCTTT.

The rearrangement joins TRBV5-8 to TRBJ1-2; D gene uncertain. V was cut by 0 bases and J by 8 bases, with 11 bases left in between. The CDR3 contains 13 residues. Germline V lookup: CDR1 SGHTS, CDR2 YDEGEE. CDR3 sequence (DNA): TGTGCCAGCAGCTTGGGGGCGGCGGGCGGCTACACCTTC. It translates to CASSLGAAGGYTF.

The genes are TRBV10-2 and TRBJ2-7; 7 nucleotides align to TRBD1. Germline trimming cut 6 bases from V and 6 bases from J; bases unmatched to any gene: 8. The CDR3 has 13 amino acids. CDR1 is WSHSY and CDR2 is SAAADI in the germline V gene. The CDR3 nucleotides read TGCGCCAGCAGGCCACAGGGGATCGGCGAGCAGTACTTC. Its protein is CASRPQGIGEQYF.

The CDR3, as DNA: TGTGCCAGCAGCTCGGGACAGGTGACCGTAGATACGCAGTATTTT. Its protein is CASSSGQVTVDTQYF. The chain has TRBV5-4 and TRBJ2-3, with TRBD1 matching over 8 bases. Trimming at V came to 3 bases and at J to 5 bases, leaving 8 bases not matched to a gene. The CDR3 is 15 amino acids. Looked up from germline, CDR1 is SGHNT and CDR2 is YYREEE (reference sequence).

The genes are TRBV5-1 and TRBJ1-2; D is possibly TRBD1 (6 bases). The V end lost 5 bases, the J end lost 3 bases, and 14 bases lay between the germline ends. Germline V gene data show CDR1 as SGHRS and CDR2 as YFSETQ. This CDR3 is 14 amino acids long. Here the CDR3 reads CASSRNGGDYGYTF. The CDR3 DNA is TGCGCCAGCAGTCGAAATGGGGGCGACTATGGCTACACCTTC.

V is TRBV10-2 and J is TRBJ2-5, with 10 bases identical to TRBD2. The J call may not be correct, given that the DNA end is closer to TRBJ2-7. CDR3 length: 13 amino acids. Germline CDR1 reads WSHSY; CDR2 reads SAAADI. The CDR3, as DNA: TGCGCCAGCAGCCCGGGACTAGCGAGCGAGCAGTACTTC. It is translated as CASSPGLASEQYF.

The chain carries TRBV28 and TRBJ2-5; 7 bases line up with TRBD2. CDR1 MDHEN and CDR2 SYDVKM come from the germline V gene. The CDR3 has 14 residues. V shed 6 bases, J shed 1 base, and the junction held 5 bases outside the gene matches. CDR3 residues: CASRGSGPQETQYF. CDR3 bases: TGTGCCAGCAGGGGTAGCGGGCCCCAAGAGACCCAGTACTTC.

V and J are TRBV6-5 and TRBJ2-1; D is perhaps TRBD1 (7 bases). V was clipped by 11 bases and J by 3 bases, with 17 bases between them. The CDR3 sequence is 14 residues long. The germline CDR1 and CDR2 sequences are MNHEY and SVGAGI. In DNA form, the CDR3 reads TGTGCCGCCCACAGGGGACTTAACTACAATGAGCAGTTCTTC. Protein sequence: CAAHRGLNYNEQFF.

This sequence joins TRBV13 and TRBJ2-7, with 7 bases matching TRBD2. Per the germline V gene, CDR1 is PRHDT and CDR2 is FYEKMQ (reference sequence). The CDR3 is 13 amino acids. Trimming cost V 5 bases and J 6 bases; bases outside gene matches: 7. CDR3 loop: CASSQEPSGEQYF. The CDR3 DNA reads TGTGCCAGCAGCCAAGAACCTAGCGGCGAGCAGTACTTC.

As concerns this clone: One end of the junction is discordant with germline, which a read error may explain. V is TRBV7-9 and J is TRBJ2-4, with TRBD2 as a possible D gene (5 bases). The CDR3 is 15 residues long. From germline, CDR1 is SEHNR and CDR2 FQNEAQ (reference sequence). The CDR3 protein is CSSSISESGKNIQYF. In DNA form, the CDR3 reads TGTTCCAGCAGCATTAGCGAGAGCGGCAAAAACATTCAGTACTTC.

The J gene is TRBJ1-1, the V gene TRBV5-1; 9 bases are shared with TRBD1. J was trimmed by 4 bases and V by 4 bases; bases with no gene match: 8. The CDR3 sequence is 15 residues long. In germline, CDR1 is SGHRS, CDR2 YFSETQ. CDR3 sequence: CASSLRDRDTTEAFF. In DNA, the CDR3 is TGCGCCAGCAGCCTCCGGGACAGGGACACCACTGAAGCTTTCTTT.

The sample holds a few counts of this clone. The chain uses TRBV4-2 and TRBJ2-3; a weak D match, TRBD2 (6 bases). Germline V gene lookup returns CDR1 LGHNA and CDR2 YNFKEQ. V gave up 0 bases and J gave up 2 bases, with 21 bases separating them. The CDR3 loop spans 19 amino acids. The CDR3 DNA sequence: TGTGCCAGCAGCCAAGAGGGCGGGGCGGTAGTTACTGTCACAGATACGCAGTATTTT. Its protein product is CASSQEGGAVVTVTDTQYF.

Only a few counts were recorded for this clone. The genes are TRBV29-1 and TRBJ1-5; D unresolved. In germline, CDR1 is SQVTM, CDR2 ANQGSEA. Deletions cut 5 bases from V and 4 bases from J, with 12 bases between. This CDR3 has 13 amino acids. The CDR3 DNA reads TGCAGCGTTCGGACTGGGAATAATCAGCCCCAGCATTTT. Protein: CSVRTGNNQPQHF.

The V and J genes are TRBV4-1 and TRBJ1-5; no reliable D call. CDR3 length: 15 amino acids. V gave up 1 base and J gave up 9 bases, with 16 bases separating them. Per germline, CDR1 MGHRA and CDR2 YSYEKL. DNA of the CDR3: TGCGCCAGCAGCCAAGGTCAAGGTCAAACGGGGCCCCAGCATTTT. Protein product: CASSQGQGQTGPQHF.

The chain recombines TRBV9 with TRBJ2-7; D is unresolved. The V end was cut by 6 bases, the J end by 5 bases, with 18 bases between. The germline V gene has CDR1 SGDLS and CDR2 YYNGEE. There are 14 residues in the CDR3. This CDR3 is CASTPGPIPHEQYF. The CDR3 DNA reads TGTGCCAGCACCCCGGGTCCGATTCCCCACGAGCAGTACTTC.

The J gene is TRBJ2-7, the V gene TRBV28, with 9 nucleotides matching TRBD1. There are 16 residues in the CDR3. CDR1 is MDHEN and CDR2 is SYDVKM in the germline V gene. J gave up 3 bases and V 6 bases, and 12 bases lay outside the gene matches. CDR3 sequence reads: CASRPVRGTGFYEQYF. The CDR3 coding sequence is TGTGCCAGCAGGCCCGTTAGGGGGACAGGGTTCTACGAGCAGTACTTC.

The chain employs TRBV7-9 and TRBJ2-3, with TRBD1 as a possible D gene (6 bases). With 4 bases removed from V and 0 bases from J, the gap between germline ends came to 11 bases. Germline loops: CDR1 SEHNR, CDR2 FQNEAQ (reference sequence). The CDR3 consists of 15 residues. The CDR3 reads CASSSQGTSTDTQYF. CDR3 DNA: TGTGCCAGCAGCTCACAGGGAACTAGCACAGATACGCAGTATTTT.

About this clone: The junction departs from the called germline gene at one end, perhaps through a read error. The genes are TRBV7-9 and TRBJ2-1; D is ambiguous. Germline values: CDR1 SEHNR, CDR2 FQNEAQ (reference sequence). There are 16 residues in the CDR3. CDR3: CSSSPTGTSSYNEQFF. CDR3 coding DNA: TGTTCCAGCAGCCCGACTGGAACCAGCTCCTACAATGAGCAGTTCTTC.

This chain uses TRBV19 with TRBJ1-1, with D possibly TRBD1 on 6 matching bases. Trimming pared 5 bases from V and 5 bases from J, leaving 15 bases between. The CDR3 consists of 14 residues. Germline V lookup: CDR1 LNHDA, CDR2 SQIVND (reference sequence). In DNA, the CDR3 is TGTGCCAGTAGTTCGACTACAGGGACAACTGAAGCTTTCTTT. It translates to CASSSTTGTTEAFF.

The rearrangement links TRBV11-2 to TRBJ2-7; 8 nucleotides align to TRBD1. The V and J ends lost 7 bases and 3 bases, in that order; junction bases with no gene match: 5. Looked up from germline, CDR1 is SGHAT and CDR2 is FQNNGV. This CDR3 is 13 amino acids long. In DNA form, the CDR3 reads TGTGCCAGCAATAGACAGGGGTACTACGAGCAGTACTTC. This translates into CASNRQGYYEQYF. Full variable domain (missing parts from reference TRBV11-2 and TRBJ2-7): EAGVAQSPRYKIIEKRQSVAFWCNPISGHATLYWYQQILGQGPKLLIQFQNNGVVDDSQLPKDRFSAERLKGVDSTLKIQPAKLEDSAVYLCASNRQGYYEQYFGPGTRLTVT.